This is a list of T cell receptor beta chains from one sample in a study of blood T cell repertoires in COVID-19. The protocol was immunoSEQ multiplex PCR, while the TCRdb copy is restricted to in-frame clones and leaves out a portion. The table records about 86,000 clones, around 85% of them present only once. Sequencing used peripheral blood. Source of these receptors: a man aged 50-60 years with acute or convalescent COVID-19. CDR3s include the opening cysteine and the closing phenylalanine or tryptophan. D genes are given only for firm matches. The size of a clone is reported for some rows only, either as once, few or many, or as a class for expanded clones.

TRBV5-1	.	TRBJ2-1	TRBD2	TGCGCCAGCAGCTTCAATCTAGCGGGGGACAATGAGCAGTTCTTC	CASSFNLAGDNEQFF
TRBV11-2	.	TRBJ2-1	TRBD1	TGTGCCAGCAGCACTGGGACAGGGAAGGGTGAGCAGTTCTTC	CASSTGTGKGEQFF
TRBV29-1	.	TRBJ2-3	.	TGCAGCGTTGCAACAGATACGCAGTATTTT	CSVATDTQYF
TRBV12-3/TRBV12-4	.	TRBJ1-6	.	TGTGCCAGCACCCCGGCGCGGAATTCACCCCTCCACTTT	CASTPARNSPLHF
TRBV9	few	TRBJ2-2	.	TGTGCCAGCCGGACACCCGCGGCTGAGCTGTTTTTT	CASRTPAAELFF
TRBV2	.	TRBJ1-6	TRBD1	TGTGCCAGCAGGGCCGGGACAGGCTTTAATTCACCCCTCCACTTT	CASRAGTGFNSPLHF
TRBV21-1	.	TRBJ1-2	.	TGTGCCAGCGGCTCAGGGGACTACACCTTC	CASGSGDYTF
TRBV11-2	.	TRBJ2-7	TRBD1	TGTGCCAGCAGCCTTCGACAGGGGAGCTACGAGCAGTACTTC	CASSLRQGSYEQYF
TRBV7-9	.	TRBJ2-5	TRBD1	TGTGCCAGCAGCTTAGGGGCAGGGGGAATAGAGACCCAGTACTTC	CASSLGAGGIETQYF
TRBV5-1	.	TRBJ2-5	TRBD2	TGCGCCAGCAGCCCCGGGACTAGCGGGGGGATTGAGACCCAGTACTTC	CASSPGTSGGIETQYF
TRBV19	.	TRBJ1-6	TRBD1	TGTGCCAGTAGTCCGCAGGGGGCGGAAAATTCACCCCTCCACTTT	CASSPQGAENSPLHF
TRBV6-2/TRBV6-3	.	TRBJ2-1	TRBD2	TGTGCCAGCAGTTGGTTAGCGGGGATCAGTGAGCAGTTCTTC	CASSWLAGISEQFF
TRBV6-6	few	TRBJ2-1	TRBD1	TGTGCCAGCAGTTCCCACGACAGGGCGGTTAACAATGAGCAGTTCTTC	CASSSHDRAVNNEQFF
TRBV6-5	.	TRBJ2-3	.	TGTGCCAGCAGTTATCTCGGTTCTCGCACAGATACGCAGTATTTT	CASSYLGSRTDTQYF
TRBV10-3	.	TRBJ2-7	TRBD1	TGTGCCATCAGTAAGAGTTCCGGGACAGGGAGTAACGAGCAGTACTTC	CAISKSSGTGSNEQYF
TRBV18	once	TRBJ2-7	.	TGTGCCAGCTCCCCCCAGGGGCACTCCTACGAGCAGTACTTC	CASSPQGHSYEQYF
TRBV6-6	.	TRBJ1-1	.	TGTGCCAGCAGTTTTACAGGGGAAGCTTTCTTT	CASSFTGEAFF
TRBV19	.	TRBJ2-1	.	TGTGCCAGTAGACAGGGCAATGAGCAGTTCTTC	CASRQGNEQFF